This T cell receptor beta chain was identified in a study of human T cells and chemical hapten exposure (dated by TCRdb to the early 2020s). About the full investigation: For sensitization, 2% DPC in acetone was applied to a roughly 2 cm by roughly 2 cm area of upper inner arm skin. Blood samples were taken from patients before sensitization (week 0) and at 2, 6 and about 24 weeks after DPC sensitization. About 30 alopecia patients provided blood for TCR sequencing at one to four time points (pre-sensitization, 2, 6 and 24 weeks). The mostly female patient cohort included alopecia areata with under or over 50% scalp involvement, alopecia totalis and alopecia universalis. Patch testing was performed on the upper back with Finn chambers containing 0.01% DPC, and the patch tests were scored after 6 days according to International Contact Dermatitis Research Group standards. Libraries were combined into a pool for sequencing, and differences in TCR yield between samples came mainly from small differences in library volumes within the pool. The study tracked peripheral blood TCR repertoire changes in vivo during primary and secondary sensitization to the hapten diphenylcyclopropenone (DPC) in alopecia patients. Throughout the study period of around 24 weeks, patients also received therapeutic DPC doses to the scalp every week.

The table lists this clonotype with many counts. Its antigen is not yet known. No base quality information exists; no much larger clone differs at one position. Libraries were built with RACE. The sequencing machine was a NextSeq 500. During library preparation, unique molecular identifiers were attached to individual cDNA molecules so that TCRs could be counted in a quantitative, reproducible way. Each blood RNA sample was used to sequence both TCR alpha and TCR beta chains. The paper's processing steps were these. Samples had a median of approximately 96,000 TCRs, with a range from roughly 20,000 to 690,600. V, J and CDR3 annotation of the TCR reads was performed with the Decombinator software suite. To make PS versus PT1 abundance plots, every sample was subsampled to the same number of TCRs (28,000). Expanded TCRs were defined as absent before sensitization and observed at least eight times at the 2-week time point. TCRdb passed the public sequencing reads through fastp at Q25 and MiXCR, retaining productive beta sequences. CDR3 protein sequences are deduplicated, and each keeps its most common genes and DNA. These V and J calls originate from TCRdb's pipeline instead of the authors' own analysis. The sample table contains about 80,000 distinct CDR3 sequences; only one count was recorded for about 9.4% of them. Clones ranked in the top ten supply about 2.3% of the sample.

The germline V gene (reference sequence) sets CDR1 to LNHNV and CDR2 to YYDKDF. Trimmed from V: 3 bases; trimmed from J: 5 bases; junction bases lacking a gene match: 4. Measured from the cysteine to the phenylalanine, the CDR3 is 14 residues long. Left in the record is the CDR3 DNA by itself, 42 bases read in frame from the first base. What the work shows at the level of the full study, not this receptor alone: Expanded TCRs formed significantly more large CDR3 similarity clusters than pre-sensitization or healthy control sets, consistent with antigen-driven responses. After repeated subsampling, the strength of the expansion versus patch-test correlation and the threshold at which it became significant changed. Because all patients had alopecia, a presumed autoimmune disease, the immune response of the patients might differ from that of healthy individuals. DPC sensitization did not change the number of TCRs with a frequency above 1 in 1000, and there was no evidence of changes in global repertoire structure. Patch test score was positively correlated with the number of PT1 expanded TCRs, with significance at thresholds 8, 16 and 32 but not at 4.

The meaning of the sample's time point label: patch test 2, 6 weeks after DPC sensitization. The treatment or condition label, read with the paper, signifies: therapeutic diphenylcyclopropenone sensitization with weekly scalp DPC. Blood at each patch-test visit was drawn before the patch test was applied. Patients were considered eligible if aged 18 to 70, diagnosed with alopecia and deemed suitable for DPC therapy, and patients were excluded if pregnant. Total RNA was extracted from unfractionated whole blood collected in Tempus Blood RNA tubes. The receptor was derived from a woman in her twenties or thirties with alopecia areata. Some clones in this sample may be carry-over from other donors' samples. The sequenced sample was whole blood, obtained in connection with sensitization to the hapten diphenylcyclopropenone (DPC). The receptor chain draws on TRBV15 and TRBJ2-1; TRBD2 aligns with 7 central bases. The DNA is as follows: TGTGCCACCAGCAGCCGGGACTATGACAATGAGCAGTTCTTC. Its protein is CATSSRDYDNEQFF.